These 11 T cell receptor beta chains share one sample of origin, sequenced in a study of metastatic and nonmetastatic thyroid tumors. Patients were all untreated before their thyroid surgery. Using MiXCR, TCRdb re-called clones from the PCR reads. The data contain 23,000 or so clones, approximately 25% of them seen just once; the ten biggest clones take up approximately 18%. The specimen sequenced was blood. These TCRs come from a female donor with papillary thyroid cancer or a benign thyroid nodule (not recorded which). Some clones in this sample may be carry-over from other donors' samples.

V and J are TRBV18 and TRBJ2-7; the D is unclear. Germline V gene sequence: CDR1 KGHSH, CDR2 LQKENI. The CDR3 sequence is 14 residues long. Trimming cost V 11 bases and J 2 bases, with 19 bases left between them. CDR3 bases: TGTGCCTGGTCTGACGGGCTCGGGCCCTACGAGCAGTACTTC. This sequence encodes CAWSDGLGPYEQYF. The full variable domain, its missing parts supplied by reference TRBV18 and TRBJ2-7, is NAGVMQNPRHLVRRRGQEARLRCSPMKGHSHVYWYRQLPEEGLKFMVYLQKENIIDESGMPKERFSAEFPKEGPSILRIQQVVRGDSAAYFCAWSDGLGPYEQYFGPGTRLTVT.

This clone is termed medium-sized (0.01 to 0.1%). The chain employs TRBV5-1 and TRBJ2-7, with TRBD1 matching 7 bases. The germline CDR1 and CDR2 sequences are SGHRS and YFSETQ. The CDR3 is 15 amino acids. V shed 0 bases and J 2 bases; nucleotides not matched to a gene: 5. Here the CDR3 reads CASSLDGQAPYEQYF. In DNA form, the CDR3 reads TGCGCCAGCAGCTTGGACGGACAGGCCCCCTACGAGCAGTACTTC.

This clone has ten or more counts. The CDR3 DNA reads TGTGCCAGCAGTTTAATTTCCTGGCCACAGAATAATGAAAAACTGTTTTTT. This codes for CASSLISWPQNNEKLFF. The V call is TRBV12-3 or TRBV12-4, the J call TRBJ1-4; D is uncertain. Trimming shortened V by 2 bases and J by 4 bases, and 17 bases separated the two germline ends. The CDR3 is 17 residues long.

This clone is categorized as medium-sized. In DNA, the CDR3 is TGTGCCACCAGCAGAGAGCAGGGACCCGAAGAGACCCAGTACTTC. Translation gives CATSREQGPEETQYF. The rearrangement links TRBV15 to TRBJ2-5; D may match TRBD1 or TRBD2 (5 bases each). V was trimmed by 0 bases and J by 3 bases, leaving 11 bases between them. The CDR3 runs to 15 residues. Germline V CDR1 and CDR2: LNHNV, YYDKDF (reference sequence).

This chain links TRBV4-2 with TRBJ1-5, with D unresolved. The germline V and J ends were trimmed by 2 bases and 1 base, with 12 bases remaining between them. Per germline, CDR1 LGHNA and CDR2 YNFKEQ. The CDR3 totals 16 residues. The CDR3 bases are TGTGCCAGCAGCCAACGGGGAACCCAGAGCAATCAGCCCCAGCATTTT. Amino acid sequence: CASSQRGTQSNQPQHF.

The V call is TRBV7-9, the J call TRBJ2-7; TRBD1 matches 10 bases. J was trimmed by 4 bases and V by 4 bases; bases with no gene match: 4. CDR1 is SEHNR, CDR2 FQNEAQ, per germline (reference sequence). The CDR3 contains 14 residues. The CDR3 protein is CASSSTGGAYEQYF. CDR3 DNA: TGTGCCAGCAGCTCGACAGGGGGCGCGTACGAGCAGTACTTC.

This clone was counted at least ten times. V and J are TRBV15 and TRBJ2-4, with D perhaps matching TRBD1 (6 bases). The CDR3 is 12 residues long. V was cut by 4 bases and J by 9 bases, with 10 bases left in between. Per germline, CDR1 LNHNV and CDR2 YYDKDF (reference sequence). The CDR3 bases are TGTGCCACCAGCAACAGGGCTGGCATTCAGTACTTC. This codes for CATSNRAGIQYF.

This clone was detected many times. The V and J genes are TRBV20-1 and TRBJ2-1; D not certain. In germline, CDR1 is DFQATT, CDR2 SNEGSKA (reference sequence). The CDR3 covers 11 residues. The V and J ends lost 4 bases and 1 base respectively, with 2 bases between them. CDR3 in DNA: TGCAGTGCTATGTCCTACAATGAGCAGTTCTTC. Translated, it gives CSAMSYNEQFF.

This clone is a singleton in its sample. This chain connects TRBV11-2 to TRBJ1-5; 10 bases fit TRBD1. Looked up from germline, CDR1 is SGHAT and CDR2 is FQNNGV. J gave up 4 bases and V 6 bases, and 3 bases lay outside the gene matches. The CDR3 has 14 residues. CDR3 DNA: TGTGCCAGCAGGGACAGGGGGTTGAATCAGCCCCAGCATTTT. Protein sequence: CASRDRGLNQPQHF.

This clone is termed medium-sized (0.01 to 0.1%). The V and J genes are TRBV12-3 or TRBV12-4 and TRBJ1-3; possibly TRBD1 for D (6 bases). Trimming took 6 bases from V and 4 from J, leaving 16 bases between them. This CDR3 comprises 15 residues. In nucleotides, the CDR3 is TGTGCCAGCAGATTAACAGGGTCCTCGGGAAACACCATATATTTT. Its protein is CASRLTGSSGNTIYF.

The V gene is TRBV6-1, the J gene TRBJ1-3, with TRBD1 as a possible D gene (5 bases). CDR1 is MNHNS, CDR2 SASEGT, per germline. The CDR3 spans 14 residues. V shed 6 bases and J shed 0 bases, with 9 bases lying between them. This CDR3 is CASSREYSGNTIYF. As DNA, the CDR3 is TGTGCCAGCAGCAGGGAGTACTCTGGAAACACCATATATTTT.